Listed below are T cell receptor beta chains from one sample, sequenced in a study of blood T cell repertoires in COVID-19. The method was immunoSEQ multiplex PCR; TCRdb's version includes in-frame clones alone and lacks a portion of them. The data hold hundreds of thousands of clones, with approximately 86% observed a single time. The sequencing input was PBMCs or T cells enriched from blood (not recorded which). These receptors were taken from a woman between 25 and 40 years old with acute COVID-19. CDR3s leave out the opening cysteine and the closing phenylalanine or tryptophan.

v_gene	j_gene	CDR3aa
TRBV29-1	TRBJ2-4	SVIKYGKNIQY
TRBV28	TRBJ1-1	ASTTAGANTEAF
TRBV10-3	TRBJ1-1	AITEGARDRDTEAF
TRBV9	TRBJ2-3	ASSVATPGTSTDTQY
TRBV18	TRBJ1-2	ASSRKTDGGSDGYT
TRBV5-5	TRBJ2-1	ASSLGQGTYNEQF
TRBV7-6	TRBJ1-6	ASSLGRDNSPLH
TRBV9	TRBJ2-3	ASSVELGSGWDTQY
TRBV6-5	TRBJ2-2	ASNPGNTGELF
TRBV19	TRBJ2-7	ASSIAPGQGKYEQY
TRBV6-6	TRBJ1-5	ASSRDRSSPYSNQPQH
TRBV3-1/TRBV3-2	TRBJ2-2	ASSRGGPGELF
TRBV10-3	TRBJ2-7	AIRGQGGDEQY
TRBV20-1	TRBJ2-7	SASSPSGRATSREQY
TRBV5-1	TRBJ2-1	ASSLGGRDNEQF
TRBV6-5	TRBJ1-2	ASSLTGTGGYT
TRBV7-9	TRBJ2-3	ASSLGLADSTDTQY
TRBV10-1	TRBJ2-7	ASSEAGGYEQY
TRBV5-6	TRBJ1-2	ASRFDRSGSGYT
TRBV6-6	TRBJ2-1	ASRGNGGLEQF
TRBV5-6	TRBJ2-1	ASSGIAGGLAWGNREQF
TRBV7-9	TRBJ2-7	ASSWRLSYEQY
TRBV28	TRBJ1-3	ASGSRGAGNTIY
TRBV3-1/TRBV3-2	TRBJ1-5	ASSSGQGRQPQH
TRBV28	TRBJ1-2	ASSTGGVDGYGYT
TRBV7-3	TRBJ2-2	ASSPGGRGTGELF
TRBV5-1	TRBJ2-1	ASTVSGYNEQF
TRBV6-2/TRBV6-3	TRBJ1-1	ASSYSISGLDTEAF